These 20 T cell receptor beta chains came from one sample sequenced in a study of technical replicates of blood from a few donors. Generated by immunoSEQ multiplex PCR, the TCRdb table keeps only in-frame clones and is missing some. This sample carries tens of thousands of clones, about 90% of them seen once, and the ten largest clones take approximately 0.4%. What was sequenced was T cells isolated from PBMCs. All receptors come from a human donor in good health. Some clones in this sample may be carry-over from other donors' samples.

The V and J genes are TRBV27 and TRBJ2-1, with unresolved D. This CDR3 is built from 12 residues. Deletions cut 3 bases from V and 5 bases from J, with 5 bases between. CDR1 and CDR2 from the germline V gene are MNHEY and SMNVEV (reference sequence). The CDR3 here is CASSFPDNEQFF. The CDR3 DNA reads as TGTGCCAGCAGTTTTCCCGACAATGAGCAGTTCTTC.

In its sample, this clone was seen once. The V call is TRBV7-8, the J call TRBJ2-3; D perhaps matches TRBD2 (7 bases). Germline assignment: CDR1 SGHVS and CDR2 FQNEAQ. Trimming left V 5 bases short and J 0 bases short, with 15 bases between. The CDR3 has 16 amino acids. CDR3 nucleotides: TGTGCCAGCAGCACTACCCGGGGGGCAAGCACAGATACGCAGTATTTT. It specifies CASSTTRGASTDTQYF. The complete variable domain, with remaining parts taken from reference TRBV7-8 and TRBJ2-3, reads GAGVSQSPRYKVAKRGQDVALRCDPISGHVSLFWYQQALGQGPEFLTYFQNEAQLDKSGLPSDRFFAERPEGSVSTLKIQRTQQEDSAVYLCASSTTRGASTDTQYFGPGTRLTVL.

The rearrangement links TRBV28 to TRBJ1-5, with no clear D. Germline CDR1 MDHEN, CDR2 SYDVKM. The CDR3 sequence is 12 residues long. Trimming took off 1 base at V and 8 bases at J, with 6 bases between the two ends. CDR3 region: CASSLFTKPQHF. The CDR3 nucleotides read TGTGCCAGCAGTTTATTTACAAAGCCCCAGCATTTT. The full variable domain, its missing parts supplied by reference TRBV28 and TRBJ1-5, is DVKVTQSSRYLVKRTGEKVFLECVQDMDHENMFWYRQDPGLGLRLIYFSYDVKMKEKGDIPEGYSVSREKKERFSLILESASTNQTSMYLCASSLFTKPQHFGDGTRLSIL.

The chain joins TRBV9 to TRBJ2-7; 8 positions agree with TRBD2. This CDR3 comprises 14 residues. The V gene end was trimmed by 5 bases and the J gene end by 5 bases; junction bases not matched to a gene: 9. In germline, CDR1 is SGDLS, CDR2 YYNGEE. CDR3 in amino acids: CASSPSGRVNEQYF. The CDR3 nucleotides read TGTGCCAGCAGTCCATCCGGGAGGGTAAACGAGCAGTACTTC.

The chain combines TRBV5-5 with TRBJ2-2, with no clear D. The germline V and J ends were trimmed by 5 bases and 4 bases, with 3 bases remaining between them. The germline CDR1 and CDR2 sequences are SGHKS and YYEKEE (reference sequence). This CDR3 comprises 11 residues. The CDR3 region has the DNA TGTGCCAGCAGGCGCACCGGGGAGCTGTTTTTT. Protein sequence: CASRRTGELFF.

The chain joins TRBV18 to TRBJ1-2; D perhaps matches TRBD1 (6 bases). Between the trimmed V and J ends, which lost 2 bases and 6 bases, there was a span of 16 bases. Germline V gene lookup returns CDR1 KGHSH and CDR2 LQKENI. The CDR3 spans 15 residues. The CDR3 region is CASSPGGGPLDGYTF. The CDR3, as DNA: TGTGCCAGCTCACCAGGCGGGGGCCCCCTGGATGGCTACACCTTC.

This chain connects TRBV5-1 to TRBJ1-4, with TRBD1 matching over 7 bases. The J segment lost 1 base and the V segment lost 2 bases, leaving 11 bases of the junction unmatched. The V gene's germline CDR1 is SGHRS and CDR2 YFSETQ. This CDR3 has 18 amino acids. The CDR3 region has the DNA TGCGCCAGCAGCTTCACTAGGACAGGAGAGAAAACTAATGAAAAACTGTTTTTT. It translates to CASSFTRTGEKTNEKLFF. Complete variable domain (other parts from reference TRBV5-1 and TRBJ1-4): KAGVTQTPRYLIKTRGQQVTLSCSPISGHRSVSWYQQTPGQGLQFLFEYFSETQRNKGNFPGRFSGRQFSNSRSEMNVSTLELGDSALYLCASSFTRTGEKTNEKLFFGSGTQLSVL.

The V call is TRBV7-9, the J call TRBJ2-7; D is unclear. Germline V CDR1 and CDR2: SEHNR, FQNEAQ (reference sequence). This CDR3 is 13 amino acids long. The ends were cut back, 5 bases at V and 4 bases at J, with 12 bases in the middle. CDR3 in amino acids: CASSAPLEYEQYF. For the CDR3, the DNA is TGTGCCAGCAGCGCTCCCCTTGAGTACGAGCAGTACTTC.

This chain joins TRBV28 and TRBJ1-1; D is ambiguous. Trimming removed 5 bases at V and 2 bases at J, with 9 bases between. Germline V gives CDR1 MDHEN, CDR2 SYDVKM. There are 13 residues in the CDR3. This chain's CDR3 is CASSHAVNTEAFF. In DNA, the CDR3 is TGTGCCAGCAGTCACGCGGTAAACACTGAAGCTTTCTTT.

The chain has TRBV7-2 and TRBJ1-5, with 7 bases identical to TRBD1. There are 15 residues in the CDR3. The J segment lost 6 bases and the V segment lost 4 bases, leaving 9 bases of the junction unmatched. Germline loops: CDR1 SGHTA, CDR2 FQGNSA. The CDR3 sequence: CASSSQGGGGQPQHF. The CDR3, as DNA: TGTGCCAGCAGCTCCCAGGGGGGTGGGGGTCAGCCCCAGCATTTT.

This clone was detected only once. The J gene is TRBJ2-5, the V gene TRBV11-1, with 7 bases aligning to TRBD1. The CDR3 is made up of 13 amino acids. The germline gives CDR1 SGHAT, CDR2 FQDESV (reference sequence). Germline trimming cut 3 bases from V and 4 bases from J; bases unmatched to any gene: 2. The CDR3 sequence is CASSLRGLETQYF. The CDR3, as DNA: TGTGCCAGCAGCTTGAGGGGGCTAGAGACCCAGTACTTC.

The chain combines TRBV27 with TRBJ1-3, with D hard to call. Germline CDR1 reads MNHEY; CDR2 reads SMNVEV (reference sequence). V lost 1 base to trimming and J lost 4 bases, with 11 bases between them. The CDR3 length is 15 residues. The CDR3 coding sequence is TGTGCCAGCAGTTTATACCCTGGAGGCGGAAACACCATATATTTT. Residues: CASSLYPGGGNTIYF.

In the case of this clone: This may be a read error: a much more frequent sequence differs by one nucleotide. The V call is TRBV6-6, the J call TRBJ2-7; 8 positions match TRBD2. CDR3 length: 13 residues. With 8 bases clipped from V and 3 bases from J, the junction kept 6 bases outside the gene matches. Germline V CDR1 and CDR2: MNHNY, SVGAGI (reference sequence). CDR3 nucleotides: TGTGCCAGCGGATTAGCGGGAAACTACGAGCAGTACTTC. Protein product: CASGLAGNYEQYF.

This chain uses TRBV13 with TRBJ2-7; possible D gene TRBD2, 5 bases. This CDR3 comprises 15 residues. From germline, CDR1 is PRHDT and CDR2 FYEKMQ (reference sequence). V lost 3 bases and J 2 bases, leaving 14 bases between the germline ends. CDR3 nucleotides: TGTGCCAGCAGCTTCCTACGAGCGGCAGCCTACGAGCAGTACTTC. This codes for CASSFLRAAAYEQYF.

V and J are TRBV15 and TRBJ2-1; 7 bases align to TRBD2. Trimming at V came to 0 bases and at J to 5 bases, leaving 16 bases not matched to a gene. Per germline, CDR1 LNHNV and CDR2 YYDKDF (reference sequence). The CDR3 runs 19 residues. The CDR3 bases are TGTGCCACCAGCAGAGATAGGAGGGAGGGCCTTAGCCCTGACAATGAGCAGTTCTTC. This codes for CATSRDRREGLSPDNEQFF.

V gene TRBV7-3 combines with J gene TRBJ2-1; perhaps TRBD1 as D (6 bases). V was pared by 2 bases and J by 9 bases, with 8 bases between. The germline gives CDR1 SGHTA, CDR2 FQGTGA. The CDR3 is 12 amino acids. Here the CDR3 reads CASSLPGVEQFF. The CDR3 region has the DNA TGTGCCAGCAGCTTACCAGGGGTTGAGCAGTTCTTC.

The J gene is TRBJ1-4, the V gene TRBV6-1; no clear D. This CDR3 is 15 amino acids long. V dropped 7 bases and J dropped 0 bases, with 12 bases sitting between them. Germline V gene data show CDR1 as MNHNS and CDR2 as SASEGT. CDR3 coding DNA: TGTGCCAGCACTTTGGCCTTTGCAACTAATGAAAAACTGTTTTTT. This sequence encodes CASTLAFATNEKLFF.

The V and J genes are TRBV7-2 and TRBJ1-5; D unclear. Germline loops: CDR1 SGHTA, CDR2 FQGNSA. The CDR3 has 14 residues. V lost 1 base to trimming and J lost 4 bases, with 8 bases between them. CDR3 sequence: CASSLGQINQPQHF. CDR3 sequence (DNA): TGTGCCAGCAGCTTAGGCCAGATTAATCAGCCCCAGCATTTT.

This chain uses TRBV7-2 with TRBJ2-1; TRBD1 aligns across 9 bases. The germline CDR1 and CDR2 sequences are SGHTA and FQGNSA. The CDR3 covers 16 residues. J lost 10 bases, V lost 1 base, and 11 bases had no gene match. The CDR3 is CASSLGPWDRESEQFF. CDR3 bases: TGTGCCAGCAGCTTAGGCCCCTGGGACAGGGAATCGGAGCAGTTCTTC.

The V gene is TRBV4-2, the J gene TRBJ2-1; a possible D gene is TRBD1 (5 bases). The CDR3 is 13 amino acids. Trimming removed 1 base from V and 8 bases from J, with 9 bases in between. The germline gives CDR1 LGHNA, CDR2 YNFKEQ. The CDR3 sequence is CASSQGQRDEQFF. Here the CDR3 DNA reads TGTGCCAGCAGCCAAGGACAGCGAGATGAGCAGTTCTTC.